The T cell receptor beta chain under discussion was sequenced for a study of blood T cell repertoires in COVID-19. Overall study: The cDNA or gDNA used as material had been derived from T cells, B-cell-depleted T cells, or PBMCs.

Sequenced by immunoSEQ multiplex PCR; TCRdb stores in-frame clones only, minus some. The sample lists tens of thousands of clones; 85% were seen once. This CDR3 contains 16 residues. Trimming cost V 5 bases and J 3 bases; bases outside gene matches: 4. Germline lookup yields CDR1 SEHNR and CDR2 FQNEAQ (reference sequence). This sequence originates from an older man with acute or convalescent COVID-19. V gene TRBV7-9 combines with J gene TRBJ2-6, with TRBD1 matching 10 bases. Input material: peripheral blood. The chain's CDR3 is CASSRTGGGGANVLTF. In DNA form, the CDR3 reads TGTGCCAGCAGCCGGACAGGGGGAGGTGGGGCCAACGTCCTGACTTTC.